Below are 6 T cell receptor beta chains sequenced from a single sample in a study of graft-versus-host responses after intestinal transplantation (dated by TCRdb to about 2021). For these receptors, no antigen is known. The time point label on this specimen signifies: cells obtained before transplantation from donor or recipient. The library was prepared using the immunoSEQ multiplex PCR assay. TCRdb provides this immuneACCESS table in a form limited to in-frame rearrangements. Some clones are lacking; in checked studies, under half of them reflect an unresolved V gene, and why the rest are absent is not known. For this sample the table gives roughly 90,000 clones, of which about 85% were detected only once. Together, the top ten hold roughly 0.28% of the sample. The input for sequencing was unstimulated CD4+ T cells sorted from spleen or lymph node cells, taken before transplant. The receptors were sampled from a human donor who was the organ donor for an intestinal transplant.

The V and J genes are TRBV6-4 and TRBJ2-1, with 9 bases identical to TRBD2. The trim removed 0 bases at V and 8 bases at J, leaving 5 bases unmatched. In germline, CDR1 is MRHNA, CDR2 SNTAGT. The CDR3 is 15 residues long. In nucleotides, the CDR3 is TGTGCCAGCAGTGACTCCTGGCGGGGGGGCGATGAGCAGTTCTTC. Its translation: CASSDSWRGGDEQFF.

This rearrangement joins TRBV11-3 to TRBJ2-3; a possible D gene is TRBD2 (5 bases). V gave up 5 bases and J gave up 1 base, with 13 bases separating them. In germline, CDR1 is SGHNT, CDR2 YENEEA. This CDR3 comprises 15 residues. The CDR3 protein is CASSRAEEGTDTQYF. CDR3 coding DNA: TGTGCCAGCAGCCGAGCGGAGGAGGGCACAGATACGCAGTATTTT. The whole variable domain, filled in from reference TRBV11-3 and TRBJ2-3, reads EAGVVQSPRYKIIEKKQPVAFWCNPISGHNTLYWYLQNLGQGPELLIRYENEEAVDDSQLPKDRFSAERLKGVDSTLKIQPAELGDSAVYLCASSRAEEGTDTQYFGPGTRLTVL.

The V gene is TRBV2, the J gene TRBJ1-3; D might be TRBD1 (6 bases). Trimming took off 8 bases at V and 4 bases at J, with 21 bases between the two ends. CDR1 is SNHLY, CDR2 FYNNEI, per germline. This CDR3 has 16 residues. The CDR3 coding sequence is TGTGCCAGCCGAGAGGGAGGGGCAGGGGAAGGAAACACCATATATTTT. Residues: CASREGGAGEGNTIYF.

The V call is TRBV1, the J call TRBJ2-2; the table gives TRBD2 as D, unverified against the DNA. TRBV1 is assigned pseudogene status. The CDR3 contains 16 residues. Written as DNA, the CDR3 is TGCACCAGCAGCCAGCCCATTTGGACTAGCTGCGGGGAGCTGTTTTTT. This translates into CTSSQPIWTSCGELFF.

CDR3 coding DNA: TGCGCCAGCAGCAAACGGACAGGGTACGCCGGGGAGCTGTTTTTT. This gives the protein CASSKRTGYAGELFF. This chain links TRBV4-1 with TRBJ2-2, with 8 bases matching TRBD1. The CDR3 totals 15 residues. Germline V gene data show CDR1 as MGHRA and CDR2 as YSYEKL. Trimming removed 5 bases from V and 6 bases from J; junction bases left unmatched: 8.

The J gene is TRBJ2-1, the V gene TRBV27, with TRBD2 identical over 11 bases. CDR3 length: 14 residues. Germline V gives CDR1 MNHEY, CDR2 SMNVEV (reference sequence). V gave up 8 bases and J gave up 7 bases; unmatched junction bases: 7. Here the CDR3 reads CASFRASGRNEQFF. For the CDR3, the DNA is TGTGCCAGCTTTCGGGCTAGCGGGAGGAATGAGCAGTTCTTC.